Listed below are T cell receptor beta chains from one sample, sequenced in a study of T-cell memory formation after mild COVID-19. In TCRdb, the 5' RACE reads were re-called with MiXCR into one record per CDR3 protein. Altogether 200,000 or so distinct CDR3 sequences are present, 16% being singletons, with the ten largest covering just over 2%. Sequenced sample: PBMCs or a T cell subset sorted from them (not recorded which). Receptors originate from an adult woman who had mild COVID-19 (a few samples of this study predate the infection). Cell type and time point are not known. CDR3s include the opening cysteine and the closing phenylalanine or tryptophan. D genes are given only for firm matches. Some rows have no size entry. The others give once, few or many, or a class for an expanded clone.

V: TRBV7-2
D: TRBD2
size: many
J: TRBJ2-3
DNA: TGTGCCAGCAGCCCCAGAGGTCTAGCGGGACAAGATACGCAGTATTTT
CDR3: CASSPRGLAGQDTQYF

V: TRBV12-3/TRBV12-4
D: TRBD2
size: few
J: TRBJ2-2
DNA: TGTGCCAGCGGGACTAGCGCCGGCGGGGAGCTGTTTTTT
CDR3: CASGTSAGGELFF

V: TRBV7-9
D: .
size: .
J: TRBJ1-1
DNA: TGTGCCAGCAGTCACAGGAACACTGAAGCTTTCTTT
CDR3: CASSHRNTEAFF

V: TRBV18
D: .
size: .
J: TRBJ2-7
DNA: TGTGCCAGCTCACCTCTGCGACAGAGCTACGAGCAGTACTTC
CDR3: CASSPLRQSYEQYF

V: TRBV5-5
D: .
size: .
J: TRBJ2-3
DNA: TGTGCCAGCAGCTTCACAGTCGTAGATACGCAGTATTTT
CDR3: CASSFTVVDTQYF

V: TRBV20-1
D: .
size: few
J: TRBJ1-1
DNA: TGCAGTGCTCGACTATGGAACACTGAAGCTTTCTTT
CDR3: CSARLWNTEAFF

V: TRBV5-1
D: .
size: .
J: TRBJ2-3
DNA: TGCGCCAGCAGCTTGGATGGCGTTACCGCAGATACGCAGTATTTT
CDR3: CASSLDGVTADTQYF

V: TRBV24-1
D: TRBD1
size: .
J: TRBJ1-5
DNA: TGTGCCACCAGTGACGTACCGGGACAGGCGTCGGGGGATCAGCCCCAGCATTTT
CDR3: CATSDVPGQASGDQPQHF

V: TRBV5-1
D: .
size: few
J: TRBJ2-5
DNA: TGCGCCAGCAGCTGGGGGGCCCAAGAGACCCAGTACTTC
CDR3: CASSWGAQETQYF

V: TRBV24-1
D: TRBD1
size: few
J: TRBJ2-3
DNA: TGTGCCACCAGTGACAAATACAGGGGTGGCACAGATACGCAGTATTTT
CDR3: CATSDKYRGGTDTQYF

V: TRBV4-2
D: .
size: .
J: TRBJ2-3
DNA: TGTGCCAGCAGCCAACCCCTAGCGAAGGGGGCAGATACGCAGTATTTT
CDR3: CASSQPLAKGADTQYF

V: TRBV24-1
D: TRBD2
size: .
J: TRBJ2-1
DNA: TGTGCCACCAGGACTAGCGGGCTTGGCAGTGAGCAGTTCTTC
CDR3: CATRTSGLGSEQFF